This T cell receptor (beta chain) was recovered during a study of regulatory T cells. Comment on this clone: The antigen is undetermined.

Autoimmunity was present in every CD3G-deficient patient, worse in two. At testing, patients were 2 to 39 years old, with reduced naive and increased memory T-cell proportions. Sorting split CD4+ cells into CD25-high CD127-low Tregs and CD25-low CD127-high conventional T cells. Overall study findings and caveats: In patients, unique TRB V-J pairs were restricted and V/J usage skewed, especially in Tregs. Hydrophobic residues at CDR3 positions 6 and 7 were enriched in conventional CD4+ T cells of CD3G-deficient patients.

The PCR used 52 TRBV and 13 TRBJ primers. TCRdb keeps only in-frame clones here, not all; method: immunoSEQ multiplex PCR. The sample has about 28,000 clones; around 93% are singletons. CDR3 length: 17 residues. V was cut by 4 bases and J by 1 base, with 20 bases left in between. Germline CDR1 and CDR2: SGHDT and YYEEEE. The specimen was conventional CD4+ T cells sorted from blood. The receptor was isolated from a person aged 18 to 35 with CD3G deficiency. The chain links TRBV5-6 to TRBJ2-5, with D perhaps assigned TRBD1 or TRBD2 (6 bases each). DNA of the CDR3: TGTGCCAGCAGCCCCACGATTTGGGGGGCACGCCAAGAGACCCAGTACTTC. It yields the protein CASSPTIWGARQETQYF. The complete variable domain, with remaining parts taken from reference TRBV5-6 and TRBJ2-5, reads DAGVTQSPTHLIKTRGQQVTLRCSPKSGHDTVSWYQQALGQGPQFIFQYYEEEERQRGNFPDRFSGHQFPNYSSELNVNALLLGDSALYLCASSPTIWGARQETQYFGPGTRLLVL.